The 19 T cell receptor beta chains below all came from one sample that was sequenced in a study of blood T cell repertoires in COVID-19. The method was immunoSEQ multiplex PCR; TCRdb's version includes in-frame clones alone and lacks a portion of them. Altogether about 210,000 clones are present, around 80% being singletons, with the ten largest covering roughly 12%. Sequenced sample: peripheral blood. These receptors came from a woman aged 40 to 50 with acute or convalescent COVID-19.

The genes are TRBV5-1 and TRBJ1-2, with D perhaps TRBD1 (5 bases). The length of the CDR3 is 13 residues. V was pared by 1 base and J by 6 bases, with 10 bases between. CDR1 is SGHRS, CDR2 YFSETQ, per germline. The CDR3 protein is CASSLQGRDGYTF. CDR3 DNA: TGCGCCAGCAGCTTGCAGGGTAGGGATGGCTACACCTTC.

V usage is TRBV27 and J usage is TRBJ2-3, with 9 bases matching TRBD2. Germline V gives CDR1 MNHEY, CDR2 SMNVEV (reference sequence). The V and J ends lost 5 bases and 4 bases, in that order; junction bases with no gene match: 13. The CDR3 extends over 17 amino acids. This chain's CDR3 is CASSQRLAVAGADTQYF. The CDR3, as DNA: TGTGCCAGCAGTCAAAGACTAGCGGTGGCTGGCGCAGATACGCAGTATTTT.

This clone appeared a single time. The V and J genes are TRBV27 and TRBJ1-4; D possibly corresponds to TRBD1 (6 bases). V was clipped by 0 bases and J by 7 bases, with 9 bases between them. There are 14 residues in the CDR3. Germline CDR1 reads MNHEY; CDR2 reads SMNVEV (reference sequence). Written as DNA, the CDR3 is TGTGCCAGCAGTTTATCCCCAGGGGCTGAAAAACTGTTTTTT. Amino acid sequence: CASSLSPGAEKLFF.

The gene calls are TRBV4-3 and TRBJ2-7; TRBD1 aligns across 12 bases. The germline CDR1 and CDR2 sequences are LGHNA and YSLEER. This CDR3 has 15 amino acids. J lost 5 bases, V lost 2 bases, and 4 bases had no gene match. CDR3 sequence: CASSQWGQGANEQYF. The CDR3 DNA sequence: TGCGCCAGCAGCCAATGGGGACAGGGGGCCAACGAGCAGTACTTC.

CDR3 loop: CASSLGQYTEAFF. The CDR3 nucleotides are TGTGCCAGCAGCTTGGGACAGTACACTGAAGCTTTCTTT. This chain links TRBV6-6 with TRBJ1-1; 7 bases match TRBD1. The germline V gene has CDR1 MNHNY and CDR2 SVGAGI (reference sequence). V shed 6 bases and J 3 bases; nucleotides not matched to a gene: 4. CDR3 length: 13 residues.

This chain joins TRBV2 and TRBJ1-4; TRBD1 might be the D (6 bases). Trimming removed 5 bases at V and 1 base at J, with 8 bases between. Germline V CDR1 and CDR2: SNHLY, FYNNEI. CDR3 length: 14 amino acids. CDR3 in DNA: TGTGCCAGCAGTACAGGGCGAACTAATGAAAAACTGTTTTTT. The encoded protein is CASSTGRTNEKLFF. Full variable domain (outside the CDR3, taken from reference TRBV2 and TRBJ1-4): EPEVTQTPSHQVTQMGQEVILRCVPISNHLYFYWYRQILGQKVEFLVSFYNNEISEKSEIFDDQFSVERPDGSNFTLKIRSTKLEDSAMYFCASSTGRTNEKLFFGSGTQLSVL.

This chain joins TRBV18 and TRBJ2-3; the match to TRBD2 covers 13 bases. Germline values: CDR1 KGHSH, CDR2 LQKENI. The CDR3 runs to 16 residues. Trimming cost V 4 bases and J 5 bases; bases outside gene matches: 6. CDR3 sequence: CASSLGLAGVVDTQYF. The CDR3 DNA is TGTGCCAGCTCACTCGGACTAGCGGGAGTTGTAGATACGCAGTATTTT.

The CDR3 DNA follows: TGTGCCAGCCGACAGGGGATCTTCCCTGGAAACACCATATATTTT. This sequence encodes CASRQGIFPGNTIYF. This sequence joins TRBV25-1 and TRBJ1-3, with 8 bases aligning to TRBD1. Germline trimming cut 8 bases from V and 2 bases from J; bases unmatched to any gene: 8. CDR1 is MGHDK, CDR2 SYGVNS, per germline. CDR3 size: 15 residues. The full variable domain, with the rest looked up from reference TRBV25-1 and TRBJ1-3, is EADIYQTPRYLVIGTGKKITLECSQTMGHDKMYWYQQDPGMELHLIHYSYGVNSTEKGDLSSESTVSRIRTEHFPLTLESARPSHTSQYLCASRQGIFPGNTIYFGEGSWLTVV.

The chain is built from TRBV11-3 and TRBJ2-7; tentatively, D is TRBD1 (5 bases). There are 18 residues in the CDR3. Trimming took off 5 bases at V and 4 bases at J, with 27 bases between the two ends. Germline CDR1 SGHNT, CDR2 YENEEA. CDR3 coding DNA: TGTGCCAGCAGCCACCCGTCGCCCCAGGGTGTAAGGAAATACGAGCAGTACTTC. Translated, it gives CASSHPSPQGVRKYEQYF.

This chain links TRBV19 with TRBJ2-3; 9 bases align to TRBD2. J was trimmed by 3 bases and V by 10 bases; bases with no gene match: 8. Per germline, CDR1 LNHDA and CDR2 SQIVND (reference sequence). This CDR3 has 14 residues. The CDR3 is CATTWAGGTDTQYF. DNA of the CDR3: TGTGCCACCACATGGGCGGGGGGGACAGATACGCAGTATTTT.

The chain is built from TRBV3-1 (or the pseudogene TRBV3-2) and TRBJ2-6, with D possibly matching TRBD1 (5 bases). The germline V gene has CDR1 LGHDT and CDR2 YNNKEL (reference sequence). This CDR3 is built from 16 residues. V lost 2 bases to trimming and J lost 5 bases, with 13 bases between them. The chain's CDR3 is CASSQIRGSRANVLTF. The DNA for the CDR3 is TGTGCCAGCAGCCAAATAAGGGGTTCAAGGGCCAACGTCCTGACTTTC.

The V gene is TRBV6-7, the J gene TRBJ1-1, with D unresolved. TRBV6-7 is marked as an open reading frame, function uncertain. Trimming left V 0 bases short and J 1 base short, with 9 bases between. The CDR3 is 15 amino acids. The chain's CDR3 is CASSYSNLGNTEAFF. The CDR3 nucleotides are TGTGCCAGCAGTTACTCGAATCTCGGGAACACTGAAGCTTTCTTT.

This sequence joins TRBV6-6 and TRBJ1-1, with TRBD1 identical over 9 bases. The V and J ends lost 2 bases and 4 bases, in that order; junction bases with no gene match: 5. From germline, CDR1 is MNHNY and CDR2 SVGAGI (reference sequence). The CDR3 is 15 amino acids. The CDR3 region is CASSYPDRGTTEAFF. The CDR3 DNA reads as TGTGCCAGCAGTTACCCCGACAGGGGGACCACTGAAGCTTTCTTT.

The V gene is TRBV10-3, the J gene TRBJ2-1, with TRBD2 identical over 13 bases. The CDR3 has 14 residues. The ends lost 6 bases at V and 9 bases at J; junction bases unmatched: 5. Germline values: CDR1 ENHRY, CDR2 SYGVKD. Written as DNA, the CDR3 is TGTGCCATCAGCGGACTAGCGGGAGCGGGTGAGCAGTTCTTC. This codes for CAISGLAGAGEQFF.

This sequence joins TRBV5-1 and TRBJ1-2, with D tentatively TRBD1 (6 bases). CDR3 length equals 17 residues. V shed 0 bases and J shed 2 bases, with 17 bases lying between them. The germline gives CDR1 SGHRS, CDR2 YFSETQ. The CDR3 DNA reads TGCGCCAGCAGCTTGGCCACAGGGCCTGTCGTCAACTATGGCTACACCTTC. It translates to CASSLATGPVVNYGYTF.

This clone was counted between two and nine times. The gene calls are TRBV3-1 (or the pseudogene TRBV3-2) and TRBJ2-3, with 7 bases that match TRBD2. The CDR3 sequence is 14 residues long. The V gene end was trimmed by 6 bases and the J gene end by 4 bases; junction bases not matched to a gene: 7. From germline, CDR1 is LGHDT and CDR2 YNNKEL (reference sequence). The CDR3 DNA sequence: TGTGCCAGCAGAACGGGGGGAGAAGCAGATACGCAGTATTTT. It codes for CASRTGGEADTQYF.

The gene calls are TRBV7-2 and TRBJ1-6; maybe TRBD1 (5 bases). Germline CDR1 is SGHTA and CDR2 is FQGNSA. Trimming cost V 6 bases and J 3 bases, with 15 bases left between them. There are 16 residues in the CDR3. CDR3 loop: CASSSGRRGYNSPLHF. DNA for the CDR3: TGTGCCAGCAGTTCAGGGCGGAGGGGCTATAATTCACCCCTCCACTTT.

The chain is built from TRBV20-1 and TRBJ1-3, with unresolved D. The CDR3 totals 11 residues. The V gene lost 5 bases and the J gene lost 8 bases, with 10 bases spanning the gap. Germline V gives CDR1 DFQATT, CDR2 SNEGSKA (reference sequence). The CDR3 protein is CSAGPGDTIYF. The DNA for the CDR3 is TGCAGTGCTGGCCCGGGTGACACCATATATTTT.

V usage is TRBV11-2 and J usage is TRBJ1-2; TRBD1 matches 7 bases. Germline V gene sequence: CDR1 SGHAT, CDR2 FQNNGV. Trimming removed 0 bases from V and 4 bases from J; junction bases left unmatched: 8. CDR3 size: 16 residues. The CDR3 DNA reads TGTGCCAGCAGCTTAGATCCGGGGACAGCTCTCTATGGCTACACCTTC. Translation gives CASSLDPGTALYGYTF.